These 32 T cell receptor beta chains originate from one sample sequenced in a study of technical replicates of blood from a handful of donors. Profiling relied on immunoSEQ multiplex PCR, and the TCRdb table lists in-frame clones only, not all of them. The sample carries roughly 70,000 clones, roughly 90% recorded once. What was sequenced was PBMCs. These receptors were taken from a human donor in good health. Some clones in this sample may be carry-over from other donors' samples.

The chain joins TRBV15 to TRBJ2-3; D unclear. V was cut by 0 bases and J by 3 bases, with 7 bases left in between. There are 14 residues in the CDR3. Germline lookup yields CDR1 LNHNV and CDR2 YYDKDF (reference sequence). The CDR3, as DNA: TGTGCCACCAGCAGAGACCTACTAACAGATACGCAGTATTTT. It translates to CATSRDLLTDTQYF.

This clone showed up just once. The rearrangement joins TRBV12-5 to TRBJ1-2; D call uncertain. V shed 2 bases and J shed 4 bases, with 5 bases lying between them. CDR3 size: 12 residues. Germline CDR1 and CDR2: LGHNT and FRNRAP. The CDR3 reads CASGLNSYGYTF. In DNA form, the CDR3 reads TGTGCTAGTGGTTTGAATAGCTATGGCTACACCTTC.

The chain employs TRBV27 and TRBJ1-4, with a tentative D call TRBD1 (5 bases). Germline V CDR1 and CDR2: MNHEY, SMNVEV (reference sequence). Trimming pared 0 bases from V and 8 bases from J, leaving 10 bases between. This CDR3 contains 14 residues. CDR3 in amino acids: CASSLSAGWEKLFF. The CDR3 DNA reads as TGTGCCAGCAGTTTATCCGCAGGGTGGGAAAAACTGTTTTTT.

The CDR3 protein is CASSLEQDYEQYF. CDR3 DNA sequence: TGTGCCAGCAGCTTGGAACAAGATTACGAGCAGTACTTC. This chain connects TRBV5-6 to TRBJ2-7; D remains ambiguous. This CDR3 has 13 amino acids. The V gene's germline CDR1 is SGHDT and CDR2 YYEEEE. Trimming cost V 0 bases and J 4 bases, with 8 bases left between them.

Here the CDR3 reads CASSSGLSEQYF. The DNA of the CDR3 is TGTGCCAGCAGCTCAGGACTTTCCGAGCAGTACTTC. V and J are TRBV7-2 and TRBJ2-7; D is perhaps TRBD2 (5 bases). This CDR3 is built from 12 residues. V lost 4 bases, J lost 6 bases, and 10 bases lay in between. CDR1 SGHTA and CDR2 FQGNSA come from the germline V gene.

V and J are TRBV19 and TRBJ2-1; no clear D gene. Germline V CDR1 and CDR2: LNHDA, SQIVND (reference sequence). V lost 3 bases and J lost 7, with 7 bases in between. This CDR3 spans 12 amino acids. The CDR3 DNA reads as TGTGCCAGTAGTATTCCCGGTAATGAGCAGTTCTTC. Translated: CASSIPGNEQFF. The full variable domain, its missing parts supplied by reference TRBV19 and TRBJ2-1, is DGGITQSPKYLFRKEGQNVTLSCEQNLNHDAMYWYRQDPGQGLRLIYYSQIVNDFQKGDIAEGYSVSREKKESFPLTVTSAQKNPTAFYLCASSIPGNEQFFGPGTRLTVL.

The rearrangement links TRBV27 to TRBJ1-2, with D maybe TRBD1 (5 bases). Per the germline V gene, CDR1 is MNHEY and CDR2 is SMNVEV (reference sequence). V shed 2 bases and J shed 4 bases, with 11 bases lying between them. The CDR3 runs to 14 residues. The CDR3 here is CASSLQGRGYGYTF. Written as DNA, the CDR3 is TGTGCCAGCAGTTTACAAGGGAGGGGCTATGGCTACACCTTC.

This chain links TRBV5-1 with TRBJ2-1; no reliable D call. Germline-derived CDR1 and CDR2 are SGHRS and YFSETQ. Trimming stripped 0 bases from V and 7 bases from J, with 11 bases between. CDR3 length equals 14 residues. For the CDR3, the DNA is TGCGCCAGCAGCTTGGGCCAAGCTAGGAATGAGCAGTTCTTC. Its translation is CASSLGQARNEQFF.

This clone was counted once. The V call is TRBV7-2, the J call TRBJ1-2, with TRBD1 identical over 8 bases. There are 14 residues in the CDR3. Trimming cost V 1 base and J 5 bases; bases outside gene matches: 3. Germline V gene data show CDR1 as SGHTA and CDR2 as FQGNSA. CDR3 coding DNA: TGTGCCAGCAGCTTAGATGGGACAGGATATGGCTACACCTTC. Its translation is CASSLDGTGYGYTF.

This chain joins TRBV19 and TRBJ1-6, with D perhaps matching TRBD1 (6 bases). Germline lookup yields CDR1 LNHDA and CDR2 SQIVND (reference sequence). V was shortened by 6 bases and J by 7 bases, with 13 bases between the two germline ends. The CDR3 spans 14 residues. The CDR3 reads CASSILGANSPLHF. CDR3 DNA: TGTGCCAGTAGCATCCTGGGGGCGAATTCACCCCTCCACTTT.

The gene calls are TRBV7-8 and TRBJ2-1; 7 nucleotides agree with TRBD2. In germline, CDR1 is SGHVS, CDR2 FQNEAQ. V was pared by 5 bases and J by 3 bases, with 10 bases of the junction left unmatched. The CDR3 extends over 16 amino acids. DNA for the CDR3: TGTGCCAGCAGCCCACCGGTGGGGGGGGACTACAATGAGCAGTTCTTC. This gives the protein CASSPPVGGDYNEQFF.

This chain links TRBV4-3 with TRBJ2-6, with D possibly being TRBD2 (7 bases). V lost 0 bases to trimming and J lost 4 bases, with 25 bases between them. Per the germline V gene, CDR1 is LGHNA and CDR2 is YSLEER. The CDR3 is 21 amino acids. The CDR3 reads CASSQDRWRGGGWSGANVLTF. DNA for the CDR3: TGCGCCAGCAGCCAAGATCGATGGCGCGGGGGCGGCTGGTCAGGGGCCAACGTCCTGACTTTC.

The CDR3 DNA follows: TGTGCCAGCAGTTTAATAGCGGGAGGGCCAGATACGCAGTATTTT. It specifies CASSLIAGGPDTQYF. The chain is built from TRBV27 and TRBJ2-3, with 11 bases aligning to TRBD2. V was clipped by 2 bases and J by 4 bases; unmatched bases: 2. This CDR3 has 15 amino acids. Germline lookup yields CDR1 MNHEY and CDR2 SMNVEV (reference sequence).

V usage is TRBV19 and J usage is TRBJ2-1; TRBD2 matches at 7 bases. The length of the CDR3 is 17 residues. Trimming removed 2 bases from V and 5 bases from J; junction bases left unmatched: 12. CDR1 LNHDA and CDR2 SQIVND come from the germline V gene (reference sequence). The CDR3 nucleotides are TGTGCCAGTAGTATAATGGCGCTAGCGGCGATACACAATGAGCAGTTCTTC. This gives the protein CASSIMALAAIHNEQFF.

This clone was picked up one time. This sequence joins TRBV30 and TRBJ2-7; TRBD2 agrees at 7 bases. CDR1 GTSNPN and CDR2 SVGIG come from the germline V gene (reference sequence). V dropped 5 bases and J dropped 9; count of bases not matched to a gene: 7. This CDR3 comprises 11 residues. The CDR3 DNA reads TGTGCCTGGGGGGCGGGAGAGGTGCAGTACTTC. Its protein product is CAWGAGEVQYF. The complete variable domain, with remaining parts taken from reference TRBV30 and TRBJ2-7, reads SQTIHQWPATLVQPVGSPLSLECTVEGTSNPNLYWYRQAAGRGLQLLFYSVGIGQISSEVPQNLSASRPQDRQFILSSKKLLLSDSGFYLCAWGAGEVQYFGPGTRLTVT.

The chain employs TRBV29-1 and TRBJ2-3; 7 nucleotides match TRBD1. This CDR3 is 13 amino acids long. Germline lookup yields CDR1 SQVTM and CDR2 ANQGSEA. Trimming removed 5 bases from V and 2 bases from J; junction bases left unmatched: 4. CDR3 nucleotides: TGCAGCGTTCCGGGACAGCACACAGATACGCAGTATTTT. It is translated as CSVPGQHTDTQYF.

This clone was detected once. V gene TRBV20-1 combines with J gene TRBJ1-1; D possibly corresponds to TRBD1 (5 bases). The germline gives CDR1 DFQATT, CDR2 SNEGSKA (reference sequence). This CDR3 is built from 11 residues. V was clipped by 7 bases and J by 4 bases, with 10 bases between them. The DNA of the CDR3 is TGCAGTGGTCAGGGTAGCACTGAAGCTTTCTTT. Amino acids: CSGQGSTEAFF.

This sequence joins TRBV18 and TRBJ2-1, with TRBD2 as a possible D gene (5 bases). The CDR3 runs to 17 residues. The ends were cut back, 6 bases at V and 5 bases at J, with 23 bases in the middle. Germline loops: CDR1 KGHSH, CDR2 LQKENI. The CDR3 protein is CASSPTTTGKRDNEQFF. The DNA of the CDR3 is TGTGCCAGCTCCCCTACCACTACCGGGAAGCGTGACAATGAGCAGTTCTTC.

The CDR3 DNA sequence: TGTGCCAGCAGTGCTCAGGACAGGGTTTACAATGAGCAGTTCTTC. Protein sequence: CASSAQDRVYNEQFF. The chain links TRBV25-1 to TRBJ2-1, with 8 bases identical to TRBD1. J was trimmed by 4 bases and V by 4 bases; bases with no gene match: 6. The CDR3 contains 15 residues. Germline V gives CDR1 MGHDK, CDR2 SYGVNS. Filled out from reference TRBV25-1 and TRBJ2-1, the complete variable domain reads EADIYQTPRYLVIGTGKKITLECSQTMGHDKMYWYQQDPGMELHLIHYSYGVNSTEKGDLSSESTVSRIRTEHFPLTLESARPSHTSQYLCASSAQDRVYNEQFFGPGTRLTVL.

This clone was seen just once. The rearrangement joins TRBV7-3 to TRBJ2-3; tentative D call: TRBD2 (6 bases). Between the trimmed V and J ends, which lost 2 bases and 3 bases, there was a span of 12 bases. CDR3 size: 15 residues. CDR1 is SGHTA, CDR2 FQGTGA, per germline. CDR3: CASSLWGGITDTQYF. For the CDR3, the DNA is TGTGCCAGCAGCTTATGGGGCGGGATAACAGATACGCAGTATTTT. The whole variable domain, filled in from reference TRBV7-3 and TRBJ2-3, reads GAGVSQTPSNKVTEKGKYVELRCDPISGHTALYWYRQSLGQGPEFLIYFQGTGAADDSGLPNDRFFAVRPEGSVSTLKIQRTERGDSAVYLCASSLWGGITDTQYFGPGTRLTVL.

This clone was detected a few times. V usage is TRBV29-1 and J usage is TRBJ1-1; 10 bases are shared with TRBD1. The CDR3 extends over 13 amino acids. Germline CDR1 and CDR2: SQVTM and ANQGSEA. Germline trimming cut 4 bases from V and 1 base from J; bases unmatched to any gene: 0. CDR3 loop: CSVGQGANTEAFF. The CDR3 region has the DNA TGCAGCGTTGGACAGGGGGCGAACACTGAAGCTTTCTTT.

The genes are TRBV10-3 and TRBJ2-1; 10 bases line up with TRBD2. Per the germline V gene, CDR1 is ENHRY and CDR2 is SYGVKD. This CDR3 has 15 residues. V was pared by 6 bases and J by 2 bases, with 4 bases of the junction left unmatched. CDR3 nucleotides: TGTGCCATCAGGGTAGCGGGGGGTGCCTACAATGAGCAGTTCTTC. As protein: CAIRVAGGAYNEQFF.

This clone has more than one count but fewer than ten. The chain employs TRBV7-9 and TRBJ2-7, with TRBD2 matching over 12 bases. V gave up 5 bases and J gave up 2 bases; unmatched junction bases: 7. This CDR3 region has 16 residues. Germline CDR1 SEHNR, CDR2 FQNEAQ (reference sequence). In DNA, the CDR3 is TGTGCCAGCAGCGTCGAGACTAGCGGGAGTCCCTACGAGCAGTACTTC. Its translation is CASSVETSGSPYEQYF.

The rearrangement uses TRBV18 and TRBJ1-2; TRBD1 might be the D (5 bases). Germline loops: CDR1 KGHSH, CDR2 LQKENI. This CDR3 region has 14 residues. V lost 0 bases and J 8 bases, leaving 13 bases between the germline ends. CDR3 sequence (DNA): TGTGCCAGCTCACCACCCCAGGGCGCGTTAGGCTACACCTTC. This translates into CASSPPQGALGYTF.

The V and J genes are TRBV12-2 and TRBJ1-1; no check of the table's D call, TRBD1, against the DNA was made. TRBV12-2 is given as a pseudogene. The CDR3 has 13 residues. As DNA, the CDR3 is TGTGCAAGTCGCCCGAACATGAACACTGAAGCTTTCTTT. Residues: CASRPNMNTEAFF.

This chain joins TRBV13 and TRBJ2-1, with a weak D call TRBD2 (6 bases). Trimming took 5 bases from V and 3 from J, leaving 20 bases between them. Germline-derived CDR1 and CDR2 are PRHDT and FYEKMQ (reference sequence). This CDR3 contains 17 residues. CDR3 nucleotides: TGTGCCAGCAGCCTGCGGAGGGAGGACTGGTACTACAATGAGCAGTTCTTC. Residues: CASSLRREDWYYNEQFF.

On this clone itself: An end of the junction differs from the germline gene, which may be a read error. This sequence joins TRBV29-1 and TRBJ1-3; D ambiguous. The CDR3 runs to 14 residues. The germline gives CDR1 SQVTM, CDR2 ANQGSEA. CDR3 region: CSVEDLSSGNTIYF. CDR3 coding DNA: TGCAGCGTCGAAGACCTCAGCTCTGGAAACACCATATATTTT.

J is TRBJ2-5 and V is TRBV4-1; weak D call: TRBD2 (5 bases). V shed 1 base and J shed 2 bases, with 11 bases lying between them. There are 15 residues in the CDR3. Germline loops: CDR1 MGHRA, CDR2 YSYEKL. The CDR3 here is CASSQVLAGQETQYF. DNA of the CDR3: TGCGCCAGCAGCCAAGTGCTAGCAGGTCAAGAGACCCAGTACTTC.

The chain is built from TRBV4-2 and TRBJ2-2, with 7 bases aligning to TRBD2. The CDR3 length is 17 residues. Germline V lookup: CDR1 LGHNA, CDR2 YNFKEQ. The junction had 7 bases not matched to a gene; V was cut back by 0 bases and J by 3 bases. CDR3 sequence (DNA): TGTGCCAGCAGCCAAGATCCCACTAGCGCATACACCGGGGAGCTGTTTTTT. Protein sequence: CASSQDPTSAYTGELFF.

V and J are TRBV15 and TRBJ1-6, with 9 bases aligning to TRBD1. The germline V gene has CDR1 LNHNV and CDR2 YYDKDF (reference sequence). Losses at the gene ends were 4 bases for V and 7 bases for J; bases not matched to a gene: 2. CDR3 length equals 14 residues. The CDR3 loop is CATSTDRGNSPLHF. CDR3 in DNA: TGTGCCACCAGCACCGACAGGGGGAATTCACCCCTCCACTTT.

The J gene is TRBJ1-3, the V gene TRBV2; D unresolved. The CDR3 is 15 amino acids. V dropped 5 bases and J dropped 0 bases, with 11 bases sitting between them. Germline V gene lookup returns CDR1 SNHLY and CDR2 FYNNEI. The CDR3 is CASSPAANSGNTIYF. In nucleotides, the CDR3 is TGTGCCAGCAGTCCCGCGGCGAACTCTGGAAACACCATATATTTT.

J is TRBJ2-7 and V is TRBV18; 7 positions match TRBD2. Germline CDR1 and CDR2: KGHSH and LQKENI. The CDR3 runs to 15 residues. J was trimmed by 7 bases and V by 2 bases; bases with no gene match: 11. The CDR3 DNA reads TGTGCCAGCTCACCAAGCGGGACTCCTTCGGGAGAGCAGTACTTC. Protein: CASSPSGTPSGEQYF. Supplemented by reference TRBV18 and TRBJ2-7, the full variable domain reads NAGVMQNPRHLVRRRGQEARLRCSPMKGHSHVYWYRQLPEEGLKFMVYLQKENIIDESGMPKERFSAEFPKEGPSILRIQQVVRGDSAAYFCASSPSGTPSGEQYFGPGTRLTVT.